Listed here are 18 T cell receptor beta chains from one sample, sequenced in a study of blood T cells in healthy people across ages. Primed by a sample-barcoded 5' primer and a J-beta primer mix, a second PCR proceeded for 7 to 11 cycles. TCRdb redid the calling of the 5' RACE reads with MiXCR, one entry per CDR3 protein. Seen here are approximately 1,100,000 distinct CDR3 sequences, more than 40% observed once, and the top ten hold approximately 20%. Sequencing was done on a sample of blood. The receptor set was obtained from a woman aged 55-70 years in good health.

This clonotype was counted once. This may come from a read error, since a much larger clone is one base off. The rearrangement uses TRBV6-6 and TRBJ1-1; D uncertain. The length of the CDR3 is 13 residues. In germline, CDR1 is MNHNY, CDR2 SVGAGI (reference sequence). The CDR3, as DNA: TGTGCCAGAAGTTACGTGGCCAACACTGAAGCTTTCTTT. Encoded protein: CARSYVANTEAFF.

In its sample, this clonotype was seen a few times. V and J are TRBV27 and TRBJ2-7; perhaps D is TRBD1 or TRBD2 (5 bases each). The CDR3 has 17 amino acids. The germline V gene has CDR1 MNHEY and CDR2 SMNVEV (reference sequence). Deletions cut 2 bases from V and 5 bases from J, with 22 bases between. The CDR3 loop reads CASSLITLRDHVNEQYF. CDR3 coding DNA: TGTGCCAGCAGTTTAATAACTTTAAGGGACCATGTTAACGAGCAGTACTTC.

This clonotype was counted only a few times. This chain connects TRBV11-2 to TRBJ2-1; D gene unclear. Germline V gene lookup returns CDR1 SGHAT and CDR2 FQNNGV. This CDR3 is built from 15 residues. The V end lost 0 bases, the J end lost 7 bases, and 13 bases lay between the germline ends. Here the CDR3 DNA reads TGTGCCAGCAGCTTAGATATAGGAGTTTCTAATGAGCAGTTCTTC. This translates into CASSLDIGVSNEQFF.

This clonotype has a count of ten or more. This chain joins TRBV29-1 and TRBJ2-5; the D call may be TRBD1 or TRBD2 (5 bases each). The CDR3 runs to 12 residues. V was shortened by 6 bases and J by 5 bases, with 13 bases between the two germline ends. Germline V lookup: CDR1 SQVTM, CDR2 ANQGSEA. CDR3 sequence reads: CSVPQGEETQYF. Here the CDR3 DNA reads TGCAGCGTGCCGCAGGGAGAGGAGACCCAGTACTTC.

The chain uses TRBV7-9 and TRBJ2-5; D may match TRBD1 or TRBD2 (6 bases each). The J call may be incorrect, as the DNA end agrees better with TRBJ2-7. The length of the CDR3 is 13 residues. Germline-derived CDR1 and CDR2 are SEHNR and FQNEAQ (reference sequence). The CDR3 loop is CASALAGVGEQYF. Here the CDR3 DNA reads TGTGCCAGCGCACTAGCAGGGGTGGGCGAGCAGTACTTC.

This chain joins TRBV7-8 and TRBJ1-2, with D possibly being TRBD1 (5 bases). The ends were cut back, 5 bases at V and 4 bases at J, with 14 bases in the middle. Germline lookup yields CDR1 SGHVS and CDR2 FQNEAQ. The CDR3 contains 14 residues. The DNA of the CDR3 is TGTGCCAGCAGCGGCCCAGGGTCAGGCTATGGCTACACCTTC. This encodes CASSGPGSGYGYTF.

V is TRBV15 and J is TRBJ2-3; 8 positions agree with TRBD1. The germline V gene encodes CDR1 LNHNV and CDR2 YYDKDF (reference sequence). With V trimmed by 3 bases and J by 2 bases, 13 bases remained unmatched. The CDR3 is 18 residues long. Written as DNA, the CDR3 is TGTGCCACCAGCAGCCCCCATCGGGGACAGGAGAACACAGATACGCAGTATTTT. The encoded protein is CATSSPHRGQENTDTQYF.

V is TRBV15 and J is TRBJ2-7, with a weak D call TRBD1 (6 bases). This CDR3 has 15 amino acids. V dropped 1 base and J dropped 4 bases, with 14 bases sitting between them. Germline CDR1 reads LNHNV; CDR2 reads YYDKDF (reference sequence). CDR3 protein: CATSRVAGANYEQYF. In nucleotides, the CDR3 is TGTGCCACCAGCAGAGTGGCAGGGGCCAATTACGAGCAGTACTTC.

The chain couples TRBV9 to TRBJ2-5; TRBD1 matches 9 bases. This CDR3 spans 16 amino acids. In germline, CDR1 is SGDLS, CDR2 YYNGEE. V lost 3 bases and J lost 4; bases outside the gene matches: 10. Here the CDR3 DNA reads TGTGCCAGCAGCGGAACGACAGGGGGAGGGGGAGAGACCCAGTACTTC. Translated, it gives CASSGTTGGGGETQYF.

The chain recombines TRBV12-3 or TRBV12-4 with TRBJ2-7; a possible D gene is TRBD1 (5 bases). This CDR3 is 14 amino acids long. The V end was cut by 5 bases, the J end by 6 bases, with 17 bases between. The DNA of the CDR3 is TGTGCCAGCAGTCGTGACAAAACAGGTCCCGAGCAGTACTTC. Its protein product is CASSRDKTGPEQYF.

This clonotype was seen more than once but under ten times. The chain couples TRBV6-5 to TRBJ2-7; 8 nucleotides match TRBD1. CDR1 is MNHEY and CDR2 is SVGAGI in the germline V gene. The CDR3 runs to 15 residues. Trimming took 5 bases from V and 7 from J; bases not matched to a gene: 13. The CDR3 reads CASSRMAGGLVEQYF. CDR3 coding DNA: TGTGCCAGCAGTCGGATGGCAGGGGGCTTGGTGGAGCAGTACTTC.

J is TRBJ2-5 and V is TRBV12-3 or TRBV12-4, with D perhaps TRBD2 (5 bases). Trimming left V 4 bases short and J 5 bases short, with 14 bases between. There are 14 residues in the CDR3. CDR3 bases: TGTGCCAGCAGTTCCCGCGCGCCGGGGGAGACCCAGTACTTC. This encodes CASSSRAPGETQYF.

The chain has TRBV30 and TRBJ1-2; D unclear. This CDR3 has 10 residues. V was clipped by 8 bases and J by 8 bases, with 12 bases between them. Germline-derived CDR1 and CDR2 are GTSNPN and SVGIG (reference sequence). The CDR3 DNA is TGTGCCGGGTGGATCGGGGGCTACACCTTC. Its protein is CAGWIGGYTF. The full variable domain, with the rest looked up from reference TRBV30 and TRBJ1-2, is SQTIHQWPATLVQPVGSPLSLECTVEGTSNPNLYWYRQAAGRGLQLLFYSVGIGQISSEVPQNLSASRPQDRQFILSSKKLLLSDSGFYLCAGWIGGYTFGSGTRLTVV.

The gene calls are TRBV6-2 or TRBV6-3 and TRBJ2-3; the D is unclear. CDR1 is MNHEY, CDR2 SVGEGT, per germline. The CDR3 length is 15 residues. V lost 2 bases and J lost 1, with 10 bases in between. The chain's CDR3 is CASSYASLGTDTQYF. In DNA, the CDR3 is TGTGCCAGCAGTTACGCGAGTCTAGGCACAGATACGCAGTATTTT.

The chain has TRBV19 and TRBJ2-1; 8 bases align to TRBD2. The CDR3 totals 15 residues. Germline V CDR1 and CDR2: LNHDA, SQIVND (reference sequence). The V gene end was trimmed by 0 bases and the J gene end by 6 bases; junction bases not matched to a gene: 4. In DNA form, the CDR3 reads TGTGCCAGTAGTATAGACAGCGGGAGCAGCAATGAGCAGTTCTTC. This translates into CASSIDSGSSNEQFF.

The chain joins TRBV11-2 to TRBJ2-3; D possibly corresponds to TRBD1 (6 bases). In germline, CDR1 is SGHAT, CDR2 FQNNGV. This CDR3 spans 14 amino acids. V lost 4 bases, J lost 4 bases, and 12 bases lay in between. The DNA for the CDR3 is TGTGCCAGCAGCTCTCCAGGGGATCCAGATACGCAGTATTTT. Its translation is CASSSPGDPDTQYF. The full variable domain, in which reference TRBV11-2 and TRBJ2-3 provide the parts outside the CDR3, is EAGVAQSPRYKIIEKRQSVAFWCNPISGHATLYWYQQILGQGPKLLIQFQNNGVVDDSQLPKDRFSAERLKGVDSTLKIQPAKLEDSAVYLCASSSPGDPDTQYFGPGTRLTVL.

This clonotype was counted only a few times. The chain has TRBV2 and TRBJ2-1, with 8 bases matching TRBD1. The CDR3 sequence is 15 residues long. V shed 5 bases, J shed 8 bases, and the junction held 11 bases outside the gene matches. Germline lookup yields CDR1 SNHLY and CDR2 FYNNEI. The CDR3 sequence is CASSFVTGAMDEQFF. CDR3 in DNA: TGTGCCAGCAGTTTCGTGACAGGGGCAATGGATGAGCAGTTCTTC.

The chain uses TRBV12-3 or TRBV12-4 and TRBJ2-2, with 7 nucleotides matching TRBD1. V lost 11 bases and J lost 2; bases outside the gene matches: 2. The CDR3 runs 12 residues. The CDR3 nucleotides read TGTGCCTCAGGGGGTAACACCGGGGAGCTGTTTTTT. It is translated as CASGGNTGELFF.